Sequencing of this TCR beta chain was carried out in a study of Graves' ophthalmopathy and Graves' hyperthyroidism. The overall study: Ahead of any treatment, peripheral blood was obtained at the initial diagnosis. Study-wide results and limits: Detected in blood as well were most expanded thyroid clonotypes with frequency above 0.001.

This clonotype appeared many times. What it binds is unknown. Researchers classed hyperthyroidism as stable given no ophthalmopathy within 18 months of follow-up. Aged 18 to 65, hyperthyroidism patients had new diagnoses of under 2 months' duration. As the template, RNA transcripts were used to amplify TCR beta CDR3 regions. HTBI primers served in a first-round RT-PCR, which a second-round multiplex PCR followed. TCRdb passed the multiplex PCR reads through MiXCR, listing each CDR3 protein once. In the table there are 350,000 to 400,000 distinct CDR3 sequences, 15% to 17% of which are singletons. The length of the CDR3 is 14 residues. V lost 4 bases, J lost 10 bases, and 8 bases stayed unmatched. CDR1 is DFQATT, CDR2 SNEGSKA, per germline (reference sequence).

This chain joins TRBV20-1 and TRBJ2-5; 14 nucleotides match TRBD2. Specimen: peripheral blood. This receptor was obtained from a woman younger than 35 with stable Graves' hyperthyroidism. The CDR3 protein is CSAKTSGGAGFQYF. The CDR3 DNA reads as TGCAGTGCTAAGACTAGCGGGGGGGCCGGGTTCCAGTACTTC.